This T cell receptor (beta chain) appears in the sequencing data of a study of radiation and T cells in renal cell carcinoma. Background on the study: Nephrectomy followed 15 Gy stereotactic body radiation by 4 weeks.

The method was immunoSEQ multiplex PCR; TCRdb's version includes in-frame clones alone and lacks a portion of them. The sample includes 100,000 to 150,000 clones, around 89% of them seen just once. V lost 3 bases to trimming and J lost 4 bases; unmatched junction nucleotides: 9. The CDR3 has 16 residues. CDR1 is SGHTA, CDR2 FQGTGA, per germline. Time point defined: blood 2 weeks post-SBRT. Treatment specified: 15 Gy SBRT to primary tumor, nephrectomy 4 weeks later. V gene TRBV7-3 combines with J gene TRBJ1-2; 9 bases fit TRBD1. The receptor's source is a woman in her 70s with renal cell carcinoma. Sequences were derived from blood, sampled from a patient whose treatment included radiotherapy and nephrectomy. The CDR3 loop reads CASSLGTGRLRYGYTF. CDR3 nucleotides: TGTGCCAGCAGCTTGGGGACAGGGCGATTGCGCTATGGCTACACCTTC.